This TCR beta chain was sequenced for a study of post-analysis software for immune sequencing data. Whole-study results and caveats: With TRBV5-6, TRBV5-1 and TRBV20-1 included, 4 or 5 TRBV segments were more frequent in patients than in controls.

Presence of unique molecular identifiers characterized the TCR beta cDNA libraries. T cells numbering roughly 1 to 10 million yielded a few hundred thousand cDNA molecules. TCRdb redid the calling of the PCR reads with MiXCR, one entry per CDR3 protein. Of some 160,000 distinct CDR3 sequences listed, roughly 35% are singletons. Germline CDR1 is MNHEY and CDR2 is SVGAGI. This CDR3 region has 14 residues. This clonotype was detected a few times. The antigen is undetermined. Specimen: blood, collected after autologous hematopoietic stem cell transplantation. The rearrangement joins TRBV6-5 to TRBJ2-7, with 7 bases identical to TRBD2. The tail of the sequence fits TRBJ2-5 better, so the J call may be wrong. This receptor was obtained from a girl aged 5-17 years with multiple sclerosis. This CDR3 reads CASSSLAGVETQYF. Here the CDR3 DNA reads TGTGCCAGCAGTTCCCTTGCGGGAGTGGAGACCCAGTACTTC.